This TCR beta chain was retrieved from a study of beta chain features in type 1 diabetes. Turning to the study itself: Across all samples, around 98 million sorted cells were examined.

Sorted populations were all over 95% pure. Whole-study results and caveats: Insertions were fewer and deletions more numerous at VDJ junctions in type 1 diabetes patients. In every one of the four CD4+ subsets, TCRB CDR3s were moderately but significantly shorter in Type 1 diabetes patients.

The sequenced template was cDNA made from the entire isolated RNA. For naive, central memory and regulatory T cell samples, reads averaged approximately 3.9 million. Only in-frame clones appear in the TCRdb table, and some are missing; sequencing was by immunoSEQ multiplex PCR. The data contain a few hundred thousand clones, roughly 20% of them seen just once; the ten biggest clones take up around 0.028%. With regard to this clone: Its antigen is as yet unknown.

This CDR3 spans 13 amino acids. Germline CDR1 SGHAT, CDR2 FQDESV (reference sequence). Trimming cost V 4 bases and J 8 bases; bases outside gene matches: 6. V gene TRBV11-1 combines with J gene TRBJ1-2, with 8 bases aligning to TRBD1. This TCR derives from a middle-aged woman with type 1 diabetes. Sequenced input: naive CD4+ T cells from blood. CDR3 in DNA: TGTGCCAGCAGCTCCGACAGGGGTGGAGGCTACACCTTC. Protein sequence: CASSSDRGGGYTF.